This entry lists 11 T cell receptor beta chains sequenced from one sample in a study of graft-versus-host responses after intestinal transplantation. Some clones are missing from TCRdb's copy, which holds only in-frame ones; the method was immunoSEQ multiplex PCR. The repertoire includes about 85,000 clones, 80% to 85% of them detected once, and about 0.8% sits in the top ten. These receptors lack a known antigen. The specimen comprised unstimulated CD4+ T cells sorted from spleen or lymph node cells, sampled before intestinal transplant. The receptors originated from a human donor who received an intestinal transplant.

V gene TRBV19 combines with J gene TRBJ2-7; the match to TRBD1 covers 12 bases. V was clipped by 5 bases and J by 3 bases; unmatched bases: 2. Germline assignment: CDR1 LNHDA and CDR2 SQIVND (reference sequence). The CDR3 runs 14 residues. The CDR3 here is CASSRDRGLYEQYF. CDR3 nucleotides: TGTGCCAGTAGTCGGGACAGGGGGCTCTACGAGCAGTACTTC.

The genes are TRBV28 and TRBJ2-7; tentative D call: TRBD2 (5 bases). Trimming took off 4 bases at V and 6 bases at J, with 13 bases between the two ends. Germline loops: CDR1 MDHEN, CDR2 SYDVKM. The CDR3 extends over 13 amino acids. CDR3: CASSSRAAGEQYF. CDR3 DNA: TGTGCCAGCAGTTCCCGGGCTGCGGGCGAGCAGTACTTC.

The genes are TRBV6-1 and TRBJ2-7; 14 bases are shared with TRBD2. The ends lost 8 bases at V and 9 bases at J; junction bases unmatched: 6. Germline values: CDR1 MNHNS, CDR2 SASEGT. This CDR3 region has 13 residues. In nucleotides, the CDR3 is TGTGCCAGCGGGGGACTAGCGGGAGTTGGGCAGTACTTC. It yields the protein CASGGLAGVGQYF.

V usage is TRBV10-2 and J usage is TRBJ2-7, with TRBD1 as a possible D gene (6 bases). The CDR3 is 16 residues long. Trimming shortened V by 5 bases and J by 0 bases, and 17 bases separated the two germline ends. The germline CDR1 and CDR2 sequences are WSHSY and SAAADI. CDR3 sequence reads: CASSFSNRDNSYEQYF. CDR3 nucleotides: TGCGCCAGCAGTTTCTCAAACCGGGACAACTCCTACGAGCAGTACTTC.

This clone was found a few times. The chain carries TRBV5-1 and TRBJ2-2; TRBD1 aligns across 7 bases. The CDR3 loop spans 15 amino acids. Trimming at V came to 5 bases and at J to 3 bases, leaving 7 bases not matched to a gene. The germline CDR1 and CDR2 sequences are SGHRS and YFSETQ. The CDR3 loop reads CASRAGTVDTGELFF. The DNA for the CDR3 is TGCGCCAGCAGGGCCGGGACAGTCGACACCGGGGAGCTGTTTTTT.

V and J are TRBV7-3 and TRBJ2-2; 13 bases fit TRBD2. CDR3 length: 17 residues. V lost 5 bases and J lost 5; bases outside the gene matches: 8. Germline V CDR1 and CDR2: SGHTA, FQGTGA. The CDR3 spells CASSGRGLAGPTGELFF. As DNA, the CDR3 is TGTGCCAGCAGCGGGAGGGGACTAGCGGGACCAACCGGGGAGCTGTTTTTT.

This rearrangement joins TRBV5-1 to TRBJ2-7; TRBD1 might be the D (6 bases). The CDR3 loop spans 14 amino acids. V dropped 3 bases and J dropped 3 bases, with 13 bases sitting between them. Looked up from germline, CDR1 is SGHRS and CDR2 is YFSETQ. CDR3 loop: CASSSSGTNYEQYF. The CDR3 coding sequence is TGCGCCAGCAGCTCCTCCGGGACAAACTACGAGCAGTACTTC. Variable domain in full (rest from reference TRBV5-1 and TRBJ2-7): KAGVTQTPRYLIKTRGQQVTLSCSPISGHRSVSWYQQTPGQGLQFLFEYFSETQRNKGNFPGRFSGRQFSNSRSEMNVSTLELGDSALYLCASSSSGTNYEQYFGPGTRLTVT.

CDR3 protein: CASQLLSGAYEQYF. The CDR3, as DNA: TGTGCCAGCCAGCTATTGAGCGGTGCCTACGAGCAGTACTTC. The J gene is TRBJ2-7, the V gene TRBV28, with D maybe TRBD2 (5 bases). CDR1 and CDR2 (germline): MDHEN, SYDVKM. V lost 8 bases, J lost 2 bases, and 16 bases lay in between. This CDR3 has 14 residues.

This sequence joins TRBV18 and TRBJ2-1; D is ambiguous. The CDR3 has 15 residues. Germline CDR1 reads KGHSH; CDR2 reads LQKENI. V lost 3 bases, J lost 0 bases, and 9 bases lay in between. CDR3 sequence reads: CASSPVESSYNEQFF. The CDR3 region has the DNA TGTGCCAGCTCACCGGTTGAGAGCTCCTACAATGAGCAGTTCTTC.

This sequence joins TRBV5-1 and TRBJ1-2; 8 nucleotides agree with TRBD1. In germline, CDR1 is SGHRS, CDR2 YFSETQ. Trimming removed 5 bases from V and 2 bases from J; junction bases left unmatched: 5. The length of the CDR3 is 14 residues. The CDR3 sequence is CASRPDRVNYGYTF. As DNA, the CDR3 is TGCGCCAGCAGGCCGGACAGGGTAAACTATGGCTACACCTTC.

This chain links TRBV6-1 with TRBJ2-3, with TRBD2 matching over 7 bases. The germline V gene has CDR1 MNHNS and CDR2 SASEGT. The CDR3 is made up of 15 amino acids. The V segment lost 3 bases and the J segment 1 base; nucleotides outside the gene matches: 4. Here the CDR3 reads CASSDTGGGTDTQYF. The CDR3 DNA reads TGTGCCAGCAGTGATACGGGGGGAGGCACAGATACGCAGTATTTT.